A single sample is the source of the 20 T cell receptor beta chains below, sequenced in a study of regulatory T cells in long-lasting Graves disease. The sample's time point: newly diagnosed GD, antithyroid drugs for less than 3 months. PBMC RNA served as the TCR library source. Arm-PCR of CDR3 regions with iRepertoire HTBI primers generated TCR beta libraries. Via MiXCR, TCRdb re-called the multiplex PCR reads, giving one row per CDR3 protein. The profile shows fewer than 450,000 distinct CDR3 sequences, approximately 15% of them singletons. These data also formed part of another study, on T cells in Graves' hyperthyroidism and ophthalmopathy.

This sample comprised peripheral blood mononuclear cells (PBMCs), obtained at new diagnosis, from a patient treated with antithyroid drugs. The receptors were gathered from a woman between 40 and 55 years old with Graves disease.

This clonotype was observed many times. In DNA, the CDR3 is TGTGCCAGCAGCCAGAGGTTTCGGGGGCTCTGGGACGAGCAGTACTTC. It yields the protein CASSQRFRGLWDEQYF. This chain connects TRBV11-3 to TRBJ2-7; D might be TRBD1 or TRBD2, each matching 6 bases. The CDR3 sequence is 16 residues long. Trimming stripped 5 bases from V and 5 bases from J, with 22 bases between. CDR1 is SGHNT and CDR2 is YENEEA in the germline V gene.

This clonotype came up many times. The chain links TRBV11-3 to TRBJ2-7; D gene unclear. Germline CDR1 and CDR2: SGHNT and YENEEA. The CDR3 runs 16 residues. V was trimmed by 0 bases and J by 0 bases, leaving 12 bases between them. CDR3 region: CASSLEGLGSSYEQYF. The DNA for the CDR3 is TGTGCCAGCAGCTTAGAGGGATTAGGAAGCTCCTACGAGCAGTACTTC.

The rearrangement links TRBV24-1 to TRBJ2-1; 15 positions match TRBD2. CDR3 length: 16 amino acids. Germline V gives CDR1 KGHDR, CDR2 SFDVKD. V lost 5 bases, J lost 9 bases, and 7 bases stayed unmatched. Written as DNA, the CDR3 is TGTGCCACCAGTGGTTGGACTAGCGGGAGGGAAAGTGAGCAGTTCTTC. It codes for CATSGWTSGRESEQFF.

This clonotype was counted many times. The chain carries TRBV13 and TRBJ2-7, with a possible D match to TRBD1 (6 bases). The germline CDR1 and CDR2 sequences are PRHDT and FYEKMQ (reference sequence). Trimming removed 5 bases from V and 2 bases from J, with 10 bases in between. The CDR3 is 13 residues long. CDR3: CASSRGTAYEQYF. The CDR3 nucleotides are TGTGCCAGCAGCAGGGGGACGGCCTACGAGCAGTACTTC.

This chain uses TRBV25-1 with TRBJ2-1; D possibly corresponds to TRBD2 (6 bases). Between the trimmed V and J ends, which lost 4 bases and 8 bases, there was a span of 18 bases. The germline CDR1 and CDR2 sequences are MGHDK and SYGVNS. The CDR3 is made up of 15 amino acids. The CDR3 loop reads CASSALGRHRDEQFF. Here the CDR3 DNA reads TGTGCCAGCAGTGCACTCGGGAGACATCGTGATGAGCAGTTCTTC. The full variable domain, with the rest looked up from reference TRBV25-1 and TRBJ2-1, is EADIYQTPRYLVIGTGKKITLECSQTMGHDKMYWYQQDPGMELHLIHYSYGVNSTEKGDLSSESTVSRIRTEHFPLTLESARPSHTSQYLCASSALGRHRDEQFFGPGTRLTVL.

In this sample, this clonotype turned up many times. CDR3 nucleotide sequence: TGTGCCAGCAGATCTACAGGGGGCGGGAGAGGTACGCAGTATTTT. Translating it yields CASRSTGGGRGTQYF. The chain is built from TRBV12-3 or TRBV12-4 and TRBJ2-3; 9 bases are a match to TRBD1. This CDR3 comprises 15 residues. The J segment lost 8 bases and the V segment lost 6 bases, leaving 12 bases of the junction unmatched.

This clonotype showed up many times. The rearrangement joins TRBV18 to TRBJ2-2; weak D call: TRBD2 (5 bases). Germline V gives CDR1 KGHSH, CDR2 LQKENI. V shed 3 bases and J shed 5 bases, with 10 bases lying between them. CDR3 length: 14 residues. The CDR3 DNA reads TGTGCCAGCTCACCGCCAACTAGAACCGGGGAGCTGTTTTTT. Encoded protein: CASSPPTRTGELFF.

Points on this clonotype: The junction shows a germline mismatch at one end, possibly a read error. This chain links TRBV11-2 with TRBJ2-3; possibly TRBD2 for D (6 bases). The CDR3 has 15 amino acids. The germline V gene has CDR1 SGHAT and CDR2 FQNNGV. The CDR3, as DNA: TGCGCCAGCCGCCCGGGGGTGGGGCGCACAGATACGCAGTATTTT. Translation: CASRPGVGRTDTQYF.

This clonotype was counted ten times or more. The rearrangement uses TRBV9 and TRBJ2-7; 8 bases map to TRBD1. This CDR3 is 16 amino acids long. Germline values: CDR1 SGDLS, CDR2 YYNGEE. V gave up 0 bases and J gave up 4 bases; unmatched junction bases: 9. The CDR3 reads CASSVEPRTGTYEQYF. CDR3 bases: TGTGCCAGCAGCGTAGAGCCCAGGACAGGGACGTACGAGCAGTACTTC.

This clonotype was seen more than once but under ten times. The chain carries TRBV20-1 and TRBJ1-2; D is undetermined. CDR1 is DFQATT and CDR2 is SNEGSKA in the germline V gene (reference sequence). This CDR3 region has 10 residues. Trimming cost V 2 bases and J 4 bases, with 2 bases left between them. CDR3: CSARPYGYTF. The DNA of the CDR3 is TGCAGTGCTAGACCCTATGGCTACACCTTC.

This clonotype was seen at least ten times. The chain carries TRBV11-3 and TRBJ2-5; D possibly corresponds to TRBD2 (5 bases). Germline loops: CDR1 SGHNT, CDR2 YENEEA. The CDR3 consists of 17 residues. The V end was cut by 5 bases, the J end by 1 base, with 20 bases between. The CDR3 here is CASSPRRGQSPQETQYF. DNA of the CDR3: TGTGCCAGCAGCCCGCGGCGAGGGCAGAGTCCCCAAGAGACCCAGTACTTC.

This clonotype occurred many times. V gene TRBV27 combines with J gene TRBJ2-6, with 13 bases identical to TRBD2. The CDR3 sequence is 17 residues long. Germline assignment: CDR1 MNHEY and CDR2 SMNVEV (reference sequence). Losses at the gene ends were 6 bases for V and 4 bases for J; bases not matched to a gene: 6. CDR3 residues: CASRVLAGGTGANVLTF. The CDR3 nucleotides read TGTGCCAGCAGAGTACTAGCGGGAGGGACAGGGGCCAACGTCCTGACTTTC.

This clonotype was observed at least ten times. V is TRBV7-3 and J is TRBJ2-1, with TRBD1 matching 7 bases. Germline lookup yields CDR1 SGHTA and CDR2 FQGTGA. The CDR3 is made up of 11 amino acids. Losses at the gene ends were 6 bases for V and 9 bases for J; bases not matched to a gene: 2. The CDR3 region is CASSQGVEQFF. Here the CDR3 DNA reads TGTGCCAGCAGTCAGGGGGTTGAGCAGTTCTTC.

This sequence joins TRBV12-3 or TRBV12-4 and TRBJ1-5; D possibly corresponds to TRBD1 (5 bases). Deletions cut 4 bases from V and 2 bases from J, with 9 bases between. The CDR3 extends over 14 amino acids. In DNA, the CDR3 is TGTGCCAGCAGTTCTCAGGGTGGCAATCAGCCCCAGCATTTT. Encoded protein: CASSSQGGNQPQHF.

The sample holds many counts of this clonotype. The gene calls are TRBV10-3 and TRBJ2-7; tentatively, D is TRBD2 (5 bases). This CDR3 has 14 amino acids. Trimming pared 4 bases from V and 3 bases from J, leaving 13 bases between. Germline values: CDR1 ENHRY, CDR2 SYGVKD. DNA for the CDR3: TGTGCCATCAGTGGGGCTAGCCCAAGCTACGAGCAGTACTTC. Encoded protein: CAISGASPSYEQYF.

This clonotype has a count of ten or more. V and J are TRBV11-2 and TRBJ2-1; weak D call: TRBD1 (6 bases). The V gene's germline CDR1 is SGHAT and CDR2 FQNNGV. The CDR3 contains 14 residues. Trimming left V 5 bases short and J 0 bases short, with 8 bases between. For the CDR3, the DNA is TGTGCCAGCAGCCCGGACAGCTCCTACAATGAGCAGTTCTTC. It translates to CASSPDSSYNEQFF.

Ten or more counts support this clonotype. V gene TRBV30 combines with J gene TRBJ2-1, with D unresolved. Germline loops: CDR1 GTSNPN, CDR2 SVGIG (reference sequence). CDR3 length equals 12 residues. Trimming cost V 5 bases and J 3 bases, with 8 bases left between them. The CDR3 reads CAWARSYNEQFF. The CDR3 DNA is TGTGCCTGGGCCCGCAGCTACAATGAGCAGTTCTTC.

The chain combines TRBV6-2 or TRBV6-3 with TRBJ2-7; TRBD2 is a possible D gene (6 bases). Germline lookup yields CDR1 MNHEY and CDR2 SVGEGT. This CDR3 comprises 19 residues. Trimming left V 5 bases short and J 0 bases short, with 26 bases between. The CDR3 loop is CASSESPEIWREGSYEQYF. The DNA for the CDR3 is TGTGCCAGCAGTGAATCCCCCGAGATTTGGCGGGAAGGCTCCTACGAGCAGTACTTC.

This clonotype was detected a few times. The genes are TRBV20-1 and TRBJ2-7; 8 bases are a match to TRBD1. CDR1 is DFQATT and CDR2 is SNEGSKA in the germline V gene (reference sequence). V gave up 6 bases and J gave up 7 bases; unmatched junction bases: 17. The CDR3 loop spans 15 amino acids. The CDR3 DNA reads TGCAGTGCCTCAACAGGGGGAGCAGCCCTAAGGGAGCAGTACTTC. This sequence encodes CSASTGGAALREQYF.

This clonotype was recorded many times. The genes are TRBV7-2 and TRBJ1-3; no clear D gene. Per germline, CDR1 SGHTA and CDR2 FQGNSA. The CDR3 length is 15 residues. Trimming stripped 1 base from V and 0 bases from J, with 7 bases between. CDR3 nucleotide sequence: TGTGCCAGCAGCTTAGTTGGTAGCTCTGGAAACACCATATATTTT. Amino acids: CASSLVGSSGNTIYF.